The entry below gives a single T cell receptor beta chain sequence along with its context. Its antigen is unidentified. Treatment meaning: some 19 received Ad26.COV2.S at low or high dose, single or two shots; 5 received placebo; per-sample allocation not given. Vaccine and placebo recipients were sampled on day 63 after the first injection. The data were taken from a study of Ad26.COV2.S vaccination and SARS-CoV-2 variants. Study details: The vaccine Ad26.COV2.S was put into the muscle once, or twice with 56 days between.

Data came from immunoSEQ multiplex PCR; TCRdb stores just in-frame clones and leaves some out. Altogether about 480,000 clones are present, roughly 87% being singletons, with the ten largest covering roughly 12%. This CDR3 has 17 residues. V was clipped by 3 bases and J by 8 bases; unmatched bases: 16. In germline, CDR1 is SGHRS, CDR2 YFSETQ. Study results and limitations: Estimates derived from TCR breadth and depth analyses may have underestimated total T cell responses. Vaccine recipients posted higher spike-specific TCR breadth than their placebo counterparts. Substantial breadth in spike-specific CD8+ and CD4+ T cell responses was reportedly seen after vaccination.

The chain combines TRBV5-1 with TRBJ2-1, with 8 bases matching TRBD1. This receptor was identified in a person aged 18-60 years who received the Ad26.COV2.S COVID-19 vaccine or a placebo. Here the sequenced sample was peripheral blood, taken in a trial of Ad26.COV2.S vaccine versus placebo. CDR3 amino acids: CASSSGQGKPPRDEQFF. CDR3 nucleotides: TGCGCCAGCAGCTCCGGACAGGGAAAGCCCCCTCGGGATGAGCAGTTCTTC.